The 24 T cell receptor beta chains presented below share a single source sample, sequenced in a study of blood T cell repertoires in COVID-19. The assay was immunoSEQ multiplex PCR, and TCRdb's table has in-frame clones only and misses some. Among 130,000 to 150,000 clones listed, approximately 89% were seen once. Sequencing was performed on peripheral blood. These receptors were collected from a human donor in a cohort sampled during active COVID-19.

This clone was observed once. This chain joins TRBV27 and TRBJ2-3; TRBD2 aligns across 14 bases. The CDR3 runs 17 residues. V trimming: 0 bases; J trimming: 7 bases; junction bases outside the gene matches: 6. Germline V gives CDR1 MNHEY, CDR2 SMNVEV (reference sequence). CDR3 loop: CASSLSGTSGGLHTQYF. Written as DNA, the CDR3 is TGTGCCAGCAGTTTATCGGGGACTAGCGGGGGTTTGCATACGCAGTATTTT.

The rearrangement uses TRBV5-1 and TRBJ2-7; possible D gene TRBD1, 6 bases. Germline CDR1 is SGHRS and CDR2 is YFSETQ. This CDR3 region has 15 residues. Trimming cost V 3 bases and J 7 bases, with 20 bases left between them. The CDR3 sequence is CASSWASQGLREQYF. The CDR3 DNA sequence: TGCGCCAGCAGCTGGGCCTCACAGGGATTGAGAGAGCAGTACTTC.

V and J are TRBV5-1 and TRBJ1-2; TRBD1 agrees at 8 bases. V lost 0 bases to trimming and J lost 1 base; unmatched junction nucleotides: 5. CDR1 SGHRS and CDR2 YFSETQ come from the germline V gene. The CDR3 loop spans 16 amino acids. CDR3 sequence reads: CASSLDGTGINYGYTF. CDR3 DNA sequence: TGCGCCAGCAGCTTGGATGGGACAGGTATTAACTATGGCTACACCTTC.

The chain employs TRBV4-3 and TRBJ1-2; D is perhaps TRBD1 (5 bases). The V gene lost 1 base and the J gene lost 6 bases, with 12 bases spanning the gap. This CDR3 is 14 amino acids long. Germline V gene data show CDR1 as LGHNA and CDR2 as YSLEER. CDR3 protein: CASSQVGGGDGYTF. CDR3 sequence (DNA): TGCGCCAGCAGCCAAGTCGGGGGAGGGGATGGCTACACCTTC.

V is TRBV18 and J is TRBJ1-1; D gene uncertain. The CDR3 runs to 12 residues. The germline V gene has CDR1 KGHSH and CDR2 LQKENI. The germline V and J ends were trimmed by 6 bases and 5 bases, with 10 bases remaining between them. CDR3 sequence: CASSPAGTEAFF. The DNA of the CDR3 is TGTGCCAGCTCGCCGGCGGGGACTGAAGCTTTCTTT.

This chain joins TRBV5-4 and TRBJ2-2, with 10 bases aligning to TRBD1. CDR3 length equals 16 residues. Losses at the gene ends were 4 bases for V and 3 bases for J; bases not matched to a gene: 6. From germline, CDR1 is SGHNT and CDR2 YYREEE (reference sequence). This CDR3 reads CASSHPGTGDTGELFF. CDR3 DNA: TGTGCCAGCAGCCATCCCGGGACAGGGGACACCGGGGAGCTGTTTTTT.

The rearrangement links TRBV5-4 to TRBJ2-7; 7 nucleotides match TRBD1. V was pared by 4 bases and J by 5 bases, with 12 bases of the junction left unmatched. Germline CDR1 is SGHNT and CDR2 is YYREEE (reference sequence). The CDR3 consists of 15 residues. The chain's CDR3 is CASSLPGTAPDEQYF. The CDR3 DNA follows: TGTGCCAGCAGCCTTCCAGGGACAGCCCCTGACGAGCAGTACTTC.

The genes are TRBV25-1 and TRBJ1-2; 7 nucleotides align to TRBD1. CDR1 and CDR2 (germline): MGHDK, SYGVNS. The V gene end was trimmed by 6 bases and the J gene end by 4 bases; junction bases not matched to a gene: 11. The CDR3 consists of 15 residues. The CDR3 protein is CASRGAGGNGYGYTF. In DNA form, the CDR3 reads TGTGCCAGCAGGGGGGCAGGGGGGAATGGCTATGGCTACACCTTC.

This clone showed up just once. The chain carries TRBV5-1 and TRBJ2-3; perhaps TRBD1 as D (6 bases). CDR3 size: 13 residues. Trimming took off 4 bases at V and 5 bases at J, with 11 bases between the two ends. The V gene's germline CDR1 is SGHRS and CDR2 YFSETQ. DNA for the CDR3: TGCGCCAGCAGCAACCTAGGGGGAGATACGCAGTATTTT. Amino acid sequence: CASSNLGGDTQYF.

The chain is built from TRBV7-9 and TRBJ2-5, with 8 positions matching TRBD2. The germline V gene encodes CDR1 SEHNR and CDR2 FQNEAQ (reference sequence). V gave up 7 bases and J gave up 4 bases; unmatched junction bases: 2. The CDR3 runs to 12 residues. The DNA of the CDR3 is TGTGCCAGCACTCTAGCGGGAGAGACCCAGTACTTC. Protein: CASTLAGETQYF.

This chain connects TRBV6-5 to TRBJ2-1; 13 bases line up with TRBD2. The CDR3 contains 15 residues. With V trimmed by 7 bases and J by 5 bases, 5 bases remained unmatched. Germline CDR1 and CDR2: MNHEY and SVGAGI. Here the CDR3 reads CASNLLAGGHNEQFF. The DNA for the CDR3 is TGTGCCAGCAATCTACTAGCGGGGGGGCACAATGAGCAGTTCTTC.

This clone was seen only a few times. This chain uses TRBV2 with TRBJ1-5; D uncertain. This CDR3 has 14 residues. V lost 4 bases, J lost 3 bases, and 10 bases lay in between. The V gene's germline CDR1 is SNHLY and CDR2 FYNNEI. The DNA for the CDR3 is TGTGCCAGCAGTGCAGGTCAGAACAATCAGCCCCAGCATTTT. It encodes CASSAGQNNQPQHF. The full variable domain, with the rest looked up from reference TRBV2 and TRBJ1-5, is EPEVTQTPSHQVTQMGQEVILRCVPISNHLYFYWYRQILGQKVEFLVSFYNNEISEKSEIFDDQFSVERPDGSNFTLKIRSTKLEDSAMYFCASSAGQNNQPQHFGDGTRLSIL.

The chain recombines TRBV27 with TRBJ1-2; a weak D match, TRBD1 (6 bases). V was cut by 6 bases and J by 0 bases, with 8 bases left in between. The CDR3 runs to 13 residues. Germline V gene sequence: CDR1 MNHEY, CDR2 SMNVEV (reference sequence). CDR3 amino acids: CASRQGANYGYTF. The CDR3 DNA sequence: TGTGCCAGCAGACAGGGCGCTAACTATGGCTACACCTTC.

The chain couples TRBV19 to TRBJ1-2, with TRBD1 matching over 7 bases. J gave up 0 bases and V 7 bases, and 5 bases lay outside the gene matches. The CDR3 loop spans 14 amino acids. Germline V gene lookup returns CDR1 LNHDA and CDR2 SQIVND (reference sequence). The CDR3 protein is CASTRDRSNYGYTF. The CDR3 DNA reads as TGTGCCAGTACCCGGGACAGATCTAACTATGGCTACACCTTC.

The chain joins TRBV7-8 to TRBJ1-1, with TRBD1 matching 9 bases. There are 14 residues in the CDR3. After removal of 5 bases from V and 4 bases from J, the junction contained 5 bases not matched to a gene. Germline V gene data show CDR1 as SGHVS and CDR2 as FQNEAQ. In nucleotides, the CDR3 is TGTGCCAGCAGCCGCCGGGACAGGGCCACTGAAGCTTTCTTT. Protein product: CASSRRDRATEAFF.

This clone has a handful of counts. This chain links TRBV7-8 with TRBJ1-2; no clear D gene. This CDR3 has 13 residues. Germline V gene data show CDR1 as SGHVS and CDR2 as FQNEAQ. Trimming took 3 bases from V and 2 from J, leaving 7 bases between them. The CDR3 region has the DNA TGTGCCAGCAGCTTGAGGGTCAACTATGGCTACACCTTC. Its protein is CASSLRVNYGYTF.

The V and J genes are TRBV19 and TRBJ2-1; 12 bases align to TRBD2. The CDR3 has 16 residues. The ends lost 5 bases at V and 7 bases at J; junction bases unmatched: 9. The germline CDR1 and CDR2 sequences are LNHDA and SQIVND (reference sequence). The CDR3 sequence is CASSRMTSGGRNEQFF. The CDR3 coding sequence is TGTGCCAGTAGTCGAATGACTAGCGGGGGACGTAATGAGCAGTTCTTC.

V usage is TRBV9 and J usage is TRBJ1-2, with D possibly TRBD1 on 5 matching bases. V was clipped by 4 bases and J by 0 bases, with 13 bases between them. Per the germline V gene, CDR1 is SGDLS and CDR2 is YYNGEE. The CDR3 is made up of 15 amino acids. CDR3 protein: CASSLRGLTNYGYTF. The DNA for the CDR3 is TGTGCCAGCAGCTTAAGGGGACTGACTAACTATGGCTACACCTTC.

V is TRBV5-6 and J is TRBJ1-2; TRBD1 agrees at 7 bases. From germline, CDR1 is SGHDT and CDR2 YYEEEE. The CDR3 length is 14 residues. J gave up 6 bases and V 5 bases, and 10 bases lay outside the gene matches. Here the CDR3 DNA reads TGTGCCAGCAGGGCGGAAACAGGGGTTGATGGCTACACCTTC. Its protein is CASRAETGVDGYTF.

J is TRBJ2-3 and V is TRBV4-3, with 11 positions matching TRBD1. V lost 4 bases, J lost 0 bases, and 6 bases stayed unmatched. CDR1 LGHNA and CDR2 YSLEER come from the germline V gene. CDR3 length: 17 residues. The CDR3, as DNA: TGCGCCAGCAGCCGGACAGGGGGCGGGTATAGCACAGATACGCAGTATTTT. Translated, it gives CASSRTGGGYSTDTQYF.

In its sample, this clone was seen a few times. V gene TRBV10-2 combines with J gene TRBJ1-2; 9 bases are shared with TRBD1. V was clipped by 6 bases and J by 7 bases; unmatched bases: 12. The germline gives CDR1 WSHSY, CDR2 SAAADI. The CDR3 is 15 residues long. The CDR3 nucleotides are TGCGCCAGCAGGGGGGGGGACAGGGTCCGCGGTGGCTACACCTTC. This gives the protein CASRGGDRVRGGYTF.

The chain recombines TRBV5-4 with TRBJ1-2; D remains ambiguous. The V gene lost 1 base and the J gene lost 4 bases, with 8 bases spanning the gap. The length of the CDR3 is 13 residues. The germline V gene encodes CDR1 SGHNT and CDR2 YYREEE (reference sequence). The CDR3 DNA reads as TGTGCCAGCAGCTTGTCACAGCCCTATGGCTACACCTTC. Encoded protein: CASSLSQPYGYTF.

J is TRBJ1-2 and V is TRBV29-1, with a tentative D call TRBD1 (6 bases). V lost 3 bases, J lost 0 bases, and 11 bases lay in between. In germline, CDR1 is SQVTM, CDR2 ANQGSEA. The CDR3 totals 14 residues. CDR3 coding DNA: TGCAGCGTTGACAGGGGCCCTACTAACTATGGCTACACCTTC. It codes for CSVDRGPTNYGYTF.

The gene calls are TRBV27 and TRBJ1-5; D is unclear. From germline, CDR1 is MNHEY and CDR2 SMNVEV (reference sequence). V gave up 4 bases and J gave up 3 bases, with 13 bases separating them. CDR3 length: 15 amino acids. CDR3 loop: CASSSTPLPNQPQHF. For the CDR3, the DNA is TGTGCCAGCAGTTCCACCCCCCTACCCAATCAGCCCCAGCATTTT.